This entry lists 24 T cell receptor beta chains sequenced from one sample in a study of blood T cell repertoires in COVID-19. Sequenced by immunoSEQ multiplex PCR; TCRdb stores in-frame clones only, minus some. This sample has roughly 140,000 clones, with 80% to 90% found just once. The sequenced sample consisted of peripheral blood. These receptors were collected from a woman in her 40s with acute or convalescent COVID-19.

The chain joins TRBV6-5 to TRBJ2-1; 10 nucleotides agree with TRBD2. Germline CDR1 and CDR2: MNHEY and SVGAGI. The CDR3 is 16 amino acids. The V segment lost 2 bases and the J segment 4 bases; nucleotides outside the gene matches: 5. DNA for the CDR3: TGTGCCAGCAGTTACCGACTTAGCGGGGGGTACAATGAGCAGTTCTTC. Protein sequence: CASSYRLSGGYNEQFF.

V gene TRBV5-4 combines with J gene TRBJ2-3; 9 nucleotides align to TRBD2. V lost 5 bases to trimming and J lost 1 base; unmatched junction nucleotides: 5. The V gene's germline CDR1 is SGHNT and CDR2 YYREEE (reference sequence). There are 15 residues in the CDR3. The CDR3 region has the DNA TGTGCCAGCAGTCATAGCGGGGGACGCACAGATACGCAGTATTTT. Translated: CASSHSGGRTDTQYF.

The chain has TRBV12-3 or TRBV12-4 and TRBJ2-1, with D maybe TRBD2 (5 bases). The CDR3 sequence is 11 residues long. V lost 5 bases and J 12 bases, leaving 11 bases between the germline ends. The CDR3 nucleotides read TGTGCCAGCAGTCTCGATCGGGGGCAGTTCTTC. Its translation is CASSLDRGQFF.

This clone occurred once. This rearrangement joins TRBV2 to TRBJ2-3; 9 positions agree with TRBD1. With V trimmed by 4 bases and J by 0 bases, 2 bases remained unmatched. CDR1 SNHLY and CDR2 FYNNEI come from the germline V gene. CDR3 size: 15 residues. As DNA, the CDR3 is TGTGCCAGCAGTGGTGGGACAGGGAGCACAGATACGCAGTATTTT. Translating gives CASSGGTGSTDTQYF.

CDR3 sequence: CASSSYRGDEKLFF. The CDR3 DNA follows: TGTGCCAGCAGTTCTTACAGGGGCGATGAAAAACTGTTTTTT. This chain joins TRBV2 and TRBJ1-4; the match to TRBD1 covers 7 bases. The V segment lost 5 bases and the J segment 6 bases; nucleotides outside the gene matches: 6. This CDR3 contains 14 residues. Germline CDR1 and CDR2: SNHLY and FYNNEI.

The CDR3 reads CASSPGPNQPQHF. Written as DNA, the CDR3 is TGTGCCAGCAGTCCAGGGCCTAATCAGCCCCAGCATTTT. The chain joins TRBV12-3 or TRBV12-4 to TRBJ1-5; D possibly corresponds to TRBD1 (5 bases). Trimming shortened V by 5 bases and J by 4 bases, and 9 bases separated the two germline ends. CDR3 length: 13 amino acids.

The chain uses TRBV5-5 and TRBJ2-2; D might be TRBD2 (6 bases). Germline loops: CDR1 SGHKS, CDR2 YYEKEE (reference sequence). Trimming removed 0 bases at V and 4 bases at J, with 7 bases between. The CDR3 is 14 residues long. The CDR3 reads CASSLGSGTGELFF. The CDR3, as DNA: TGTGCCAGCAGCTTGGGTAGCGGCACCGGGGAGCTGTTTTTT.

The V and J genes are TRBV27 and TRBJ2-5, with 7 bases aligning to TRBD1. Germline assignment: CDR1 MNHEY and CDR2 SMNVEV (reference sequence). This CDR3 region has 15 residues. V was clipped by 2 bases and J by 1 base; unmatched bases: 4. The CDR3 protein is CASSLSGTAQETQYF. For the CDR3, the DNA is TGTGCCAGCAGTTTAAGTGGGACAGCCCAAGAGACCCAGTACTTC.

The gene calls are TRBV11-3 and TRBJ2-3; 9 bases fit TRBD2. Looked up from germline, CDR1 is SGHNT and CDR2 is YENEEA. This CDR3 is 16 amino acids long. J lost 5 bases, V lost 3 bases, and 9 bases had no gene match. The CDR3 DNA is TGTGCCAGCAGCTTTCGGAGTAGCGGGAGTATAGATACGCAGTATTTT. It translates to CASSFRSSGSIDTQYF.

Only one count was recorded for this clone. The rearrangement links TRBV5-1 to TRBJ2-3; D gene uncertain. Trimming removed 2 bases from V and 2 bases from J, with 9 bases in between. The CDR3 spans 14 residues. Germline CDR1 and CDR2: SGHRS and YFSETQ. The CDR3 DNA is TGCGCCAGCAGCTTCGCCAGTTCCACAGATACGCAGTATTTT. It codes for CASSFASSTDTQYF.

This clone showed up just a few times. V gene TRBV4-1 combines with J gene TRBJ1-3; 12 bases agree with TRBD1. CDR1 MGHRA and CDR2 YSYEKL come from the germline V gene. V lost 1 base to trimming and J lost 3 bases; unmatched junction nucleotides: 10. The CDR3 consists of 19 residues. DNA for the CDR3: TGCGCCAGCAGCCAAGGTCCGGGACAGGGGGCCTTCGGTGGAAACACCATATATTTT. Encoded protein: CASSQGPGQGAFGGNTIYF.

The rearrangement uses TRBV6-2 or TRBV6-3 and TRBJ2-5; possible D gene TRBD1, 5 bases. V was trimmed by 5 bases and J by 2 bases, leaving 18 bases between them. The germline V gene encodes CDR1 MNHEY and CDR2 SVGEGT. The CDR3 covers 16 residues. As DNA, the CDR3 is TGTGCCAGCAGTCCGAATTACAGGCCCCTGCAAGAGACCCAGTACTTC. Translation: CASSPNYRPLQETQYF.

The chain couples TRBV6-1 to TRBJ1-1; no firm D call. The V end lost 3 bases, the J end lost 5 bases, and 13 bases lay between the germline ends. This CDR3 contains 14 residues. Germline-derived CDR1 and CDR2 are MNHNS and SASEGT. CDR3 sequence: CASSEDFLGTEAFF. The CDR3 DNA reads TGTGCCAGCAGTGAGGACTTCCTTGGGACTGAAGCTTTCTTT.

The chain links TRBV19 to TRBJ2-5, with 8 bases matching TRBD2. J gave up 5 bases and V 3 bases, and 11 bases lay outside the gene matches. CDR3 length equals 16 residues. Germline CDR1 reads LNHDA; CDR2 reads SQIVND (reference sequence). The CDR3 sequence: CASSIDVSGTFETQYF. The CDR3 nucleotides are TGTGCCAGTAGTATCGATGTTAGCGGGACATTCGAGACCCAGTACTTC. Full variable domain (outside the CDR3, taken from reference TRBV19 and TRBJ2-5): DGGITQSPKYLFRKEGQNVTLSCEQNLNHDAMYWYRQDPGQGLRLIYYSQIVNDFQKGDIAEGYSVSREKKESFPLTVTSAQKNPTAFYLCASSIDVSGTFETQYFGPGTRLLVL.

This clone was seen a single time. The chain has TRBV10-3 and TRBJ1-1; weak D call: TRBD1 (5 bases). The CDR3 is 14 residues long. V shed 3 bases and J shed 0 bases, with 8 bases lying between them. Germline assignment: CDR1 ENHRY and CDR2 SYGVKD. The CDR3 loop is CAISDPGLNTEAFF. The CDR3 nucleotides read TGTGCCATCAGTGACCCAGGGTTGAACACTGAAGCTTTCTTT.

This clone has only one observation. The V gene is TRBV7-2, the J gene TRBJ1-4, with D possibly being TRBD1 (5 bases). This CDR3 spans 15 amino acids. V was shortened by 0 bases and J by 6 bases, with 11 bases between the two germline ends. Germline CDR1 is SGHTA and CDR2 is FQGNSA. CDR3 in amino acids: CASSLATGEDEKLFF. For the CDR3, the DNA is TGTGCCAGCAGCTTAGCTACGGGGGAGGATGAAAAACTGTTTTTT.

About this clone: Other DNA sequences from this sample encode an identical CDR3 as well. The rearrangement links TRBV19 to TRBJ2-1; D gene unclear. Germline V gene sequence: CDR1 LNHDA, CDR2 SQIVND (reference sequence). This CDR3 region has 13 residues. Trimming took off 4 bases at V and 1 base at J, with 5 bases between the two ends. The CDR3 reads CASSRSSYNEQFF. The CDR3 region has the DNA TGTGCCAGTAGTAGGAGTTCCTACAATGAGCAGTTCTTC.

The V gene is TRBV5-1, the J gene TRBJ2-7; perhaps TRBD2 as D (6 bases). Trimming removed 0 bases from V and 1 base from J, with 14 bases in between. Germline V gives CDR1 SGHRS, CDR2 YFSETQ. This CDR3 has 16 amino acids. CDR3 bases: TGCGCCAGCAGCTTGGGGTCGGGGAGGAGTTCCTACGAGCAGTACTTC. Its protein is CASSLGSGRSSYEQYF. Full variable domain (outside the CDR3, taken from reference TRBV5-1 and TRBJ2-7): KAGVTQTPRYLIKTRGQQVTLSCSPISGHRSVSWYQQTPGQGLQFLFEYFSETQRNKGNFPGRFSGRQFSNSRSEMNVSTLELGDSALYLCASSLGSGRSSYEQYFGPGTRLTVT.

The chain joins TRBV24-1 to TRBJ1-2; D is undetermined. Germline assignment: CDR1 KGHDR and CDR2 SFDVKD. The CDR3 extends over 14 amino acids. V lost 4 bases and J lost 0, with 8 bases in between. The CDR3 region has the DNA TGTGCCACCAGTGACAACATTGCTAACTATGGCTACACCTTC. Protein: CATSDNIANYGYTF.

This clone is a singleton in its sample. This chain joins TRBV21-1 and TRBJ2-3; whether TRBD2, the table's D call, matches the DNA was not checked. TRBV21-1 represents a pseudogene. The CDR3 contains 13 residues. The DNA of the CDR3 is TGTGCCAGCAGCAAGGAGGGTCGGGATACGCAGTATTTT. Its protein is CASSKEGRDTQYF.

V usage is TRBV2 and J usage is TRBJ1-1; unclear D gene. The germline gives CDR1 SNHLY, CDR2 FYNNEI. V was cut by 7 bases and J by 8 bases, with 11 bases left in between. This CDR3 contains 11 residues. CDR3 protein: CASIGRTEAFF. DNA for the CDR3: TGTGCCAGCATTGGGCGAACAGAAGCTTTCTTT.

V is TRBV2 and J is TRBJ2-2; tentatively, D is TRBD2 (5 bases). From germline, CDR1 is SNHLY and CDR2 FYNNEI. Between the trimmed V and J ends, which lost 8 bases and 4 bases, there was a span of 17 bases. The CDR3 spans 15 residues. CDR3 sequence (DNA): TGTGCCAGCGCCGAGTGGTTACGGGGCACCGGGGAGCTGTTTTTT. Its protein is CASAEWLRGTGELFF.

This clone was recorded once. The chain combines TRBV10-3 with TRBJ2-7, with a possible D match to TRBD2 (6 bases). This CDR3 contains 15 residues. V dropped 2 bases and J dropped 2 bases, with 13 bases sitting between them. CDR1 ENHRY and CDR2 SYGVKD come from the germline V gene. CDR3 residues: CAISERGSNTYEQYF. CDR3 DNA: TGTGCCATCAGTGAGCGGGGGTCAAACACCTACGAGCAGTACTTC.

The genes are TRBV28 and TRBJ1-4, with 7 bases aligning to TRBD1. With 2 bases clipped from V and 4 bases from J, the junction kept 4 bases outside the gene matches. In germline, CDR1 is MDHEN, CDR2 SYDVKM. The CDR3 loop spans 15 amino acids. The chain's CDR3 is CASSLQGEVNEKLFF. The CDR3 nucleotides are TGTGCCAGCAGTTTACAGGGGGAGGTTAATGAAAAACTGTTTTTT.